The T cell receptor (beta chain) described here comes from a study of CXCR3-negative and CXCR3-positive naive CD8 T cells (dated by TCRdb to between 2018 and 2021). A note on the overall study: In total, 130 million to 150 million TRB reads were obtained, or roughly 1.5 +/- 0.3 million reads per library. The diversity and physicochemical repertoire analyses included 11 donors pooled from two independent experiments. For the TRBV-TRBJ cluster analysis, the naive subsets came from 5 donors, while the memory cells came from 3 donors.

Notes on this clonotype: The antigen it binds to is not known.

Beyond this particular receptor, the publication reports: TRBV-TRBJ usage was similar between naive CXCR3-negative and CXCR3-positive cells from the same donor, while memory cells showed distinct patterns. Because surface CD5, which is linked to self-reactivity in mice, was comparable between the naive subsets, TCR interaction strength was also inferred from the physicochemical properties of TRB CDR3s. Compared with CXCR3-negative naive cells, CXCR3-positive naive cells had TRB CDR3s with higher hydrophobicity (lower Kidera factor 4), lower energy, and higher strength and volume indices. Both naive subsets had comparably high repertoire diversity, while memory CD8+ T cells had much lower repertoire diversity. Because CXCR3 expression was partially decreased after cryopreservation, freshly isolated PBMCs were used for most assays.

TCRdb records NextSeq 550 as the sequencer. The Human TCR Profiling Kit (MiLaboratory) was used to prepare UMI-labeled 5' RACE TRB cDNA libraries. The full amount of extracted RNA was used for cDNA synthesis, and the full amount of resulting cDNA was used for PCR amplification. The libraries were made side by side, with each library going through the same number of PCR cycles. On the study's bioinformatics: With a requirement of at least two reads per UMI, MIGEC and MiXCR extracted about 52,000 +/- 9,100 unique UMI-labeled TRB cDNA molecules per library. Each library averaged around 40,000 +/- 10,000 functional in-frame TRB CDR3 nucleotide clonotypes without stop codons. After downsampling to 5000 UMI-labeled TRB molecules per sample, diversity metrics such as normalized Shannon-Wiener and Chao1 were calculated in VDJtools. VDJtools was used to calculate clonotype-size-weighted physicochemical properties of the central five CDR3 residues, namely interaction energy, strength, volume and Kidera factor 4. After TCRdb reprocessed the reads, each CDR3 protein sequence was kept as one row, without DNA. The V and J calls, along with clone size, are taken from TCRdb and not from the paper's own processing. This sample's table lists about 130,000 distinct CDR3 sequences. Approximately 0.29% of the sample is taken by the ten largest.

For each CD8+ T cell subset, flow sorting was done in triplicate, and roughly 310,000 cells per subset went directly into RLT lysis buffer. Naive CD8+ T cells were defined stringently as CD45RO-CCR7+CD27+CD95- to exclude memory contaminants. Peripheral blood mononuclear cells were isolated from buffy coats by standard density gradient centrifugation. Naive CXCR3-negative and CXCR3-positive CD8+ T cells were flow-sorted on a FACSAria III. An RNeasy Mini Kit was used to extract total RNA from the sorted cells. CDR1 MGHRA and CDR2 YSYEKL are derived from the germline V gene. The CDR3 holds 15 amino acids from the cysteine to the phenylalanine. Nucleotide data are not available.

Recombination joined TRBV4-1 with TRBJ2-5; TCRdb's assignment of TRBD1 cannot be checked, as there is no DNA. The material sequenced was naive CXCR3- CD8+ T cells from blood. The sample's cell subset or site label is to be understood as: CD45RO-CCR7+CD27+CD95- naive CD8+ T cells lacking CXCR3 (TNR3-). The TCR originated in a human donor in good health. Some clones in this sample may be carry-over from other donors' samples. CDR3 region: CASSGADRERETQYF.